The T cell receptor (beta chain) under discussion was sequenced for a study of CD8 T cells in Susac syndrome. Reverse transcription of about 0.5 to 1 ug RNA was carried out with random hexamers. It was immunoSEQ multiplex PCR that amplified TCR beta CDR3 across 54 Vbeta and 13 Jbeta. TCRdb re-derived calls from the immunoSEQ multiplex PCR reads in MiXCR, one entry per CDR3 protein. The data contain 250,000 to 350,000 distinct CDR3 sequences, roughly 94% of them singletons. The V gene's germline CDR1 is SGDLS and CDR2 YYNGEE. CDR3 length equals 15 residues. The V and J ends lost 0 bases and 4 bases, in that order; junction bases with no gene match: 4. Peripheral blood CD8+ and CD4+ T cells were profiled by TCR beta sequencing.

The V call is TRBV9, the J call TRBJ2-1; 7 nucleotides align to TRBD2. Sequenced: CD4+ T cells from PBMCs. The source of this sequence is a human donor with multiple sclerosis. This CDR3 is CASSVGLAEYNEQFF. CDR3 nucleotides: TGTGCCAGCAGCGTAGGTCTAGCGGAGTACAATGAGCAGTTCTTC. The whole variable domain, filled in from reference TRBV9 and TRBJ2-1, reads DSGVTQTPKHLITATGQRVTLRCSPRSGDLSVYWYQQSLDQGLQFLIQYYNGEERAKGNILERFSAQQFPDLHSELNLSSLELGDSALYFCASSVGLAEYNEQFFGPGTRLTVL.